The clone carrying this TCR beta chain was seen repeatedly, ten times or more. These data belong to a study of identical twins. The germline V gene has CDR1 DFQATT and CDR2 SNEGSKA (reference sequence). The ends were cut back, 3 bases at V and 3 bases at J, with 12 bases in the middle. The CDR3 has 13 amino acids. TCRdb processed the 5' RACE reads anew with MiXCR; each CDR3 protein has one entry. The repertoire holds about 160,000 distinct CDR3 sequences, with under 4.5% as singletons. The source of this sequence is a man between 18 and 35 years old in good health. Material for sequencing was memory T cells sorted from blood. The chain combines TRBV20-1 with TRBJ2-7; D is ambiguous. The CDR3, as DNA: TGCAGTGCTAGCAGAGACTCCCTCTACGAGCAGTACTTC. This gives the protein CSASRDSLYEQYF.